The clone carrying this TCR beta chain was seen ten or more times. As yet, its antigen is unknown. A library of TCRbeta sequences, prepared with unique molecular identifiers, was generated. TCRdb re-called the PCR reads with MiXCR, one entry per CDR3 protein. The table has approximately 15,000 distinct CDR3 sequences, approximately 13% seen once. CDR1 and CDR2 from the germline V gene are KGHDR and SFDVKD. The V end was cut by 1 base, the J end by 1 base, with 5 bases between. CDR3 length: 14 amino acids. The sample originates from a study of T-cell reconstitution after alpha-beta-depleted transplantation in children. Regarding the study as a whole: Newly produced T cells mostly accounted for T-cell counts and diversity one year post-transplant. Reportedly, roughly two months post-transplant, alpha-beta T cells arose from several hundred expanded graft clones.

This TCR was sampled from a boy under two years old who had a stem cell transplant for Wiskott-Aldrich syndrome, so the T cells may come from the graft donor. The source was PBMCs, mostly from graft donor cells, collected 180 days after TCRalphabeta/CD19-depleted stem cell transplant. The J gene is TRBJ2-3, the V gene TRBV24-1; no definite D call. The CDR3 reads CATSDFWGTDTQYF. CDR3 nucleotides: TGTGCCACCAGTGATTTTTGGGGCACAGATACGCAGTATTTT.